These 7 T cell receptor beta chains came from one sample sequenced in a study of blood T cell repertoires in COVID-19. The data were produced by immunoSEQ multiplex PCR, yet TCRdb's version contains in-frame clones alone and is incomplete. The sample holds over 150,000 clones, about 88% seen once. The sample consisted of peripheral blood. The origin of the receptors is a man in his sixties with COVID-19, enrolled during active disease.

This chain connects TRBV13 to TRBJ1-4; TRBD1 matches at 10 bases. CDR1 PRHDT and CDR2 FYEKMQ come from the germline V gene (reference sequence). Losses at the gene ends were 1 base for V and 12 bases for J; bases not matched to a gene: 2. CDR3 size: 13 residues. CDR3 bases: TGTGCCAGCAGCTTAGCCGGGACAGGGGAACTGTTTTTT. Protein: CASSLAGTGELFF.

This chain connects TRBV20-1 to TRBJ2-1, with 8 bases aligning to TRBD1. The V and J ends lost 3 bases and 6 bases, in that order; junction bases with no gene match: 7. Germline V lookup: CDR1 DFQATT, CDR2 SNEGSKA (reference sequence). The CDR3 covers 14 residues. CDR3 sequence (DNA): TGCAGTGCTAGTGGGCAGGGGGCGTTCAATGAGCAGTTCTTC. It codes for CSASGQGAFNEQFF.

The CDR3 region has the DNA TGTGCCAGCAGCCGATCAGGGGGAGGTACCGGGGAGCTGTTTTTT. As protein: CASSRSGGGTGELFF. The chain recombines TRBV11-2 with TRBJ2-2; possibly TRBD1 for D (7 bases). The CDR3 contains 15 residues. Trimming left V 5 bases short and J 5 bases short, with 15 bases between. Germline V CDR1 and CDR2: SGHAT, FQNNGV.

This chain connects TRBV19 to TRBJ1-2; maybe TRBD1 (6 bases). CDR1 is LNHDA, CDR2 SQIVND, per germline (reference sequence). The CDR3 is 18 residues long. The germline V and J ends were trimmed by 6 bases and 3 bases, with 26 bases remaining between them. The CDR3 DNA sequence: TGTGCCAGTAGCTATTCGACAGGCTATTCCCCTGGGGACTATGGCTACACCTTC. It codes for CASSYSTGYSPGDYGYTF. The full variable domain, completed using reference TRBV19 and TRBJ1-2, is DGGITQSPKYLFRKEGQNVTLSCEQNLNHDAMYWYRQDPGQGLRLIYYSQIVNDFQKGDIAEGYSVSREKKESFPLTVTSAQKNPTAFYLCASSYSTGYSPGDYGYTFGSGTRLTVV.

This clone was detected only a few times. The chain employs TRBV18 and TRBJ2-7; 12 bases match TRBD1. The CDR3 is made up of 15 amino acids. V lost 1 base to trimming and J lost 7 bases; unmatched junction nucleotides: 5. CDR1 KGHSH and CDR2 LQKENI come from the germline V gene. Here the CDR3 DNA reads TGTGCCAGCTCACCACAGGGACAGGGGGCGATTGAGCAGTACTTC. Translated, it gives CASSPQGQGAIEQYF.

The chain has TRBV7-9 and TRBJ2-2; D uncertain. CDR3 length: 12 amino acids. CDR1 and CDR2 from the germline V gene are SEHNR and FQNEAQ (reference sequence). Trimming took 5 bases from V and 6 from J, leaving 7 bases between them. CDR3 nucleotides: TGTGCCAGCAGCACTCGGGCCGGGGAGCTGTTTTTT. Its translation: CASSTRAGELFF.

DNA of the CDR3: TGTGCCAGCAGTCCATTGACAGGTAACACTGAAGCTTTCTTT. As protein: CASSPLTGNTEAFF. The gene calls are TRBV28 and TRBJ1-1, with D possibly being TRBD1 (6 bases). Germline CDR1 is MDHEN and CDR2 is SYDVKM. V dropped 5 bases and J dropped 2 bases, with 12 bases sitting between them. The CDR3 spans 14 residues.